This T cell receptor (beta chain) is from a study of blood T cell repertoires in COVID-19. Whole-study context: T cells, B-cell-depleted T cells, or PBMCs supplied cDNA or gDNA.

This CDR3 is 18 amino acids long. In germline, CDR1 is SEHNR, CDR2 FQNEAQ (reference sequence). The V and J ends lost 7 bases and 3 bases, in that order; junction bases with no gene match: 14. Recruited during active infection, patients (from Seattle) were subsequently followed longitudinally. In the original analysis: Nucleated cell number was recorded as an estimate derived from reference gene primer amplification. Only in-frame clones appear in the TCRdb table, and some are missing; sequencing was by immunoSEQ multiplex PCR. Clone size and V and J calls were adopted from that table, with D and trimming inferred from the DNA. The table lists 300,000 to 450,000 clones, around 90% of them singletons.

This chain uses TRBV7-9 with TRBJ2-2; 10 bases agree with TRBD2. The clonotype comes from a woman between 25 and 40 years old with COVID-19, enrolled during active disease. Sequencing used peripheral blood. The CDR3 protein is CASNSPIGLAGDTGELFF. The CDR3 DNA reads TGTGCCAGCAACTCGCCCATAGGGCTAGCGGGGGACACCGGGGAGCTGTTTTTT.